These T cell receptor beta chains were read from a single sample in a study of breast tumors, draining lymph nodes, adjacent tissues. TCRdb re-called the multiplex PCR reads through MiXCR, storing one row per CDR3 protein. The table lists about 200,000 distinct CDR3 sequences, around 34% of them singletons. The sequencing sample was made of axillary lymph node tissue. The receptors shown here come from a female donor with breast cancer. Some clones in this sample may be carry-over from other donors' samples. The CDR3 runs from the conserved cysteine through the conserved F or W. Each record gives: CDR3 length, V gene, D gene, J gene, clone size, CDR3 protein, CDR3 DNA. A D gene is named only where the DNA matches it firmly. Rows give clone size only sometimes, using once, few, many, or a class for an expanded clone.

>13|TRBV19|NA|TRBJ1-6|NA
CASSFTGFSPLHF
TGTGCCAGTAGTTTCACAGGGTTTTCACCCCTCCACTTT
>15|TRBV4-3|TRBD1|TRBJ1-2|many
CASSQDTGGIWGYTF
TGCGCCAGCAGCCAAGATACAGGGGGCATATGGGGCTACACCTTC
>14|TRBV25-1|NA|TRBJ2-1|NA
CASSVGHQSDEQFF
TGTGCCAGCAGCGTGGGACATCAGTCGGATGAGCAGTTCTTC
>14|TRBV27|NA|TRBJ2-7|few
CASSRDGINYEQYF
TGTGCCAGCAGTCGGGACGGAATAAACTACGAGCAGTACTTC
>14|TRBV2|TRBD2|TRBJ2-3|NA
CASKLSGSKDTQYF
TGTGCCAGCAAGCTTAGCGGGAGCAAAGATACGCAGTATTTT
>15|TRBV7-9|NA|TRBJ2-1|NA
CASSYEGVSYNEQFF
TGTGCCAGCAGTTACGAGGGGGTCTCCTACAATGAGCAGTTCTTC
>16|TRBV5-4|NA|TRBJ2-1|NA
CASSLGGGQGMGEQFF
TGTGCCAGCAGCTTGGGTGGGGGGCAGGGTATGGGTGAGCAGTTCTTC
>16|TRBV6-6|NA|TRBJ2-5|few
CASSYSRSGGQETQYF
TGTGCCAGCAGTTACTCACGAAGTGGGGGGCAAGAGACCCAGTACTTC
>14|TRBV5-1|TRBD1|TRBJ1-6|many
CASSRTGFNSPLHF
TGTGCCAGCAGCAGGACAGGATTCAATTCACCCCTCCACTTT
>17|TRBV7-2|TRBD2|TRBJ2-5|NA
CANSPPAGSGPQETQYF
TGTGCCAACAGCCCACCCGCGGGTAGCGGGCCACAAGAGACCCAGTACTTC
>14|TRBV15|NA|TRBJ2-3|NA
CATSREDPTDTQYF
TGTGCCACCAGCAGAGAAGATCCGACAGATACGCAGTATTTT
>13|TRBV29-1|TRBD1|TRBJ1-2|once
CSLNRGSSYGYTF
TGCAGCTTGAACAGGGGGTCGAGCTATGGCTACACCTTC
>16|TRBV12-3/TRBV12-4|TRBD1|TRBJ2-5|NA
CASSPAGQQGAETQYF
TGTGCCAGCAGTCCTGCGGGCCAACAGGGGGCGGAGACCCAGTACTTC
>12|TRBV19|NA|TRBJ1-6|once
CASQQAGSPLHF
TGTGCCAGCCAGCAGGCCGGCTCACCCCTCCACTTT
>14|TRBV5-6|NA|TRBJ1-3|many
CASSLWGTGNTIYF
TGTGCCAGCAGCCTCTGGGGGACTGGAAACACCATATATTTT
>14|TRBV19|NA|TRBJ1-6|many
CASNAGNLGSPLHF
TGTGCCAGTAACGCAGGGAATCTCGGCTCACCCCTCCACTTT
>13|TRBV2|NA|TRBJ2-5|many
CASSAWGRETQYF
TGTGCCAGCAGTGCCTGGGGTCGGGAGACCCAGTACTTC
>16|TRBV5-6|TRBD2|TRBJ2-5|many
CASRATGLATQVTQYF
TGTGCCAGCAGGGCCACGGGACTAGCGACACAAGTGACCCAGTACTTC
>16|TRBV5-1|TRBD1|TRBJ2-3|NA
CASSLGQGSSSDTQYF
TGCGCCAGCAGCTTGGGACAGGGGTCTTCGTCTGATACGCAGTATTTT
>15|TRBV12-5|TRBD1|TRBJ2-1|NA
CASSRPTGTGNEQFF
TGTGCCAGCAGTCGCCCGACCGGGACAGGAAATGAGCAGTTCTTC
>12|TRBV19|NA|TRBJ1-4|many
CASSIRIEKLFF
TGTGCCAGTAGTATTCGAATTGAAAAACTGTTTTTT
>15|TRBV27|NA|TRBJ1-2|NA
CASTPQGTAIYGYTF
TGTGCCAGCACCCCGCAAGGGACGGCGATTTATGGCTACACCTTC
>15|TRBV3-1|NA|TRBJ1-4|NA
CASSIDIATNEKLFF
TGTGCCAGCAGCATCGACATTGCAACTAATGAAAAACTGTTTTTT
>15|TRBV24-1|TRBD1|TRBJ2-5|NA
CAAVRGQGAGETQYF
TGTGCCGCCGTCCGGGGACAGGGGGCGGGTGAGACCCAGTACTTC
>16|TRBV19|TRBD1|TRBJ1-2|NA
CASRLQGAVSNYGYTF
TGTGCCAGTAGGTTACAGGGGGCCGTCTCTAACTATGGCTACACCTTC
>15|TRBV6-2/TRBV6-3|NA|TRBJ1-3|few
CASSAGLSSGNTIYF
TGTGCCAGCAGCGCGGGACTTTCCTCTGGAAACACCATATATTTT
>13|TRBV30|NA|TRBJ2-4|once
CAWSPDLKNIQYF
TGTGCCTGGAGTCCAGATCTCAAAAACATTCAGTACTTC
>17|TRBV2|TRBD2|TRBJ2-2|NA
CASSGELAYPNTGELFF
TGTGCCAGCAGTGGGGAACTAGCGTACCCGAACACCGGGGAGCTGTTTTTT
>14|TRBV20-1|TRBD2|TRBJ2-2|many
CSAGLAGGGGELFF
TGCAGTGCTGGATTAGCGGGTGGAGGCGGGGAGCTGTTTTTT
>15|TRBV27|TRBD2|TRBJ2-2|few
CASSRPDGRTGELFF
TGTGCCAGCAGTCGGCCCGACGGGAGGACCGGGGAGCTGTTTTTT
>11|TRBV2|NA|TRBJ2-5|many
CASTPRETQYF
TGTGCCAGCACCCCGCGGGAGACCCAGTACTTC
>15|TRBV20-1|TRBD1|TRBJ2-1|many
CSAEPGTGGHNEQFF
TGCAGTGCGGAACCCGGGACAGGGGGTCACAATGAGCAGTTCTTC
>17|TRBV6-1|TRBD1|TRBJ1-5|NA
CASSDPGGRRSNQPQHF
TGTGCCAGCAGTGACCCAGGGGGGCGGAGGAGCAATCAGCCCCAGCATTTT
>14|TRBV7-3|TRBD2|TRBJ2-1|many
CASSLLAEDNEQFF
TGTGCCAGCAGCTTACTAGCGGAGGACAATGAGCAGTTCTTC
>14|TRBV7-2|NA|TRBJ1-3|many
CASSLLAHYNTIYF
TGTGCCAGCAGCTTATTGGCGCATTATAACACCATATATTTT
>15|TRBV25-1|TRBD1|TRBJ1-3|NA
CASSDLGQGRNTIYF
TGTGCCAGCAGTGACCTGGGACAGGGGCGAAACACCATATATTTT
>12|TRBV12-3/TRBV12-4|TRBD1|TRBJ2-5|NA
CASRNRGRNQYF
TGTGCCAGCAGGAACAGGGGAAGGAACCAGTACTTC
>15|TRBV11-2|NA|TRBJ2-1|many
CASSPSTGLKVEQFF
TGTGCCAGCAGTCCCTCGACAGGCTTGAAGGTTGAGCAGTTCTTC
>14|TRBV7-2|NA|TRBJ2-3|many
CASSLIWDSDTQYF
TGTGCCAGCAGCTTAATCTGGGATTCAGATACGCAGTATTTT
>14|TRBV30|NA|TRBJ1-2|many
CAWSPRRGTHGYTF
TGTGCCTGGAGCCCTAGGCGGGGGACGCATGGCTACACCTTC
>11|TRBV2|NA|TRBJ1-2|NA
CASSEQEGNTF
TGTGCCAGCAGTGAGCAAGAGGGAAACACCTTC
>16|TRBV27|TRBD1|TRBJ2-2|few
CASSPRQGRYTGELFF
TGTGCCAGCAGTCCTCGACAGGGTCGATACACCGGGGAGCTGTTTTTT
>14|TRBV4-3|NA|TRBJ2-7|many
CASSQVQGSYEQYF
TGCGCCAGCAGCCAAGTTCAGGGTAGCTACGAGCAGTACTTC
>16|TRBV4-1|TRBD1|TRBJ1-2|many
CASSQASSDRSYGYTF
TGCGCCAGCAGCCAAGCCTCCTCGGACAGGTCATATGGCTACACCTTC
>11|TRBV2|NA|TRBJ2-7|many
CASSEGFEQYF
TGTGCCAGCAGTGAAGGGTTCGAGCAGTACTTC
>16|TRBV20-1|NA|TRBJ2-3|many
CSALALLAPSTDTQYF
TGCAGTGCACTGGCACTACTAGCCCCTAGCACAGATACGCAGTATTTT
>12|TRBV6-2/TRBV6-3|NA|TRBJ2-5|many
CASSDSQETQYF
TGTGCCAGCAGTGACAGCCAAGAGACCCAGTACTTC
>18|TRBV29-1|TRBD2|TRBJ2-3|NA
CSVEDWGLAGGSTDTQYF
TGCAGCGTTGAAGATTGGGGACTAGCGGGGGGTAGTACAGATACGCAGTATTTT
>12|TRBV12-3/TRBV12-4|NA|TRBJ1-2|many
CASSLRVGGYTF
TGTGCCAGCAGTCTCCGAGTAGGCGGCTACACCTTC
>11|TRBV11-3|NA|TRBJ2-7|many
CASSFRREQYF
TGTGCCAGCAGCTTTCGTCGCGAGCAGTACTTC
>15|TRBV20-1|NA|TRBJ2-1|NA
CSARDGFSPSNEQFF
TGCAGTGCTAGAGATGGCTTTAGCCCCTCCAATGAGCAGTTCTTC
>16|TRBV10-3|NA|TRBJ2-3|NA
CAISASSPHGGGTQYF
TGTGCCATCAGTGCCAGCAGCCCCCATGGTGGAGGTACGCAGTATTTT
>15|TRBV7-8|TRBD1|TRBJ1-6|NA
CASSLGTGGSSPLHF
TGTGCCAGCAGCTTAGGGACAGGGGGCTCTTCACCCCTCCACTTT